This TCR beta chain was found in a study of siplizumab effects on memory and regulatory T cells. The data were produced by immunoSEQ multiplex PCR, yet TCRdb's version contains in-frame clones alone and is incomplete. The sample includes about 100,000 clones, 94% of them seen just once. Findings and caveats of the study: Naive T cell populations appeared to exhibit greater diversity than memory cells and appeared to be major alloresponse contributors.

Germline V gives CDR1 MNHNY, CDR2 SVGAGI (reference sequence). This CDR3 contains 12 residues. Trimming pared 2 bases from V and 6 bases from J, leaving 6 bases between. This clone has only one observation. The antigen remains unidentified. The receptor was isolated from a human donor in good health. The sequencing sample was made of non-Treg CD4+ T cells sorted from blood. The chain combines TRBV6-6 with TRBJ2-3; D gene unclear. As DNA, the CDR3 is TGTGCCAGCAGTTACGCCCGGGATACGCAGTATTTT. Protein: CASSYARDTQYF.